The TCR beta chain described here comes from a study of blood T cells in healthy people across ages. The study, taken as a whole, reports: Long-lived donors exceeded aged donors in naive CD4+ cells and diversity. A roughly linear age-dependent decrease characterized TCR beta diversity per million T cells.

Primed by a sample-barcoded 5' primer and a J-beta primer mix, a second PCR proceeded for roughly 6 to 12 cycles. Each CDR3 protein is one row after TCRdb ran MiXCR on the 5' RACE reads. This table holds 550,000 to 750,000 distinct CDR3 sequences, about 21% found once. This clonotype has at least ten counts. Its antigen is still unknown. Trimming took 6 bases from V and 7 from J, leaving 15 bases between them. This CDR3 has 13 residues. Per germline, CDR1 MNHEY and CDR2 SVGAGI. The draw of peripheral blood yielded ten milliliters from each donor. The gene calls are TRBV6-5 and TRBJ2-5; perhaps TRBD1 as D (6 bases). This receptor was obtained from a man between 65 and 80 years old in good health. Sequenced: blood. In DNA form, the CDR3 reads TGTGCCAGCAGCCCCGGACAGTTTTTGACCCAGTACTTC. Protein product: CASSPGQFLTQYF.